The 25 T cell receptor beta chains presented below share a single source sample, sequenced in a study of T cell repertoires in aging, cancer and after chemotherapy. Peripheral blood genomic DNA, not sorted cells or RNA, was the template. Rearranged V-D-J TRB sequences were amplified with a mixed TRB-A/B primer pool. From the multiplex PCR reads, TCRdb called clonotypes with MiXCR, one entry per CDR3 protein. The sample records about 9,800 distinct CDR3 sequences, less than 45% being singletons. The material sequenced was blood. The receptors were gathered from a human donor in good health.

This rearrangement joins TRBV27 to TRBJ2-7; 7 bases align to TRBD1. In germline, CDR1 is MNHEY, CDR2 SMNVEV (reference sequence). The CDR3 is made up of 15 amino acids. J lost 2 bases, V lost 3 bases, and 7 bases had no gene match. Written as DNA, the CDR3 is TGTGCCAGCAGTTTGACCGGGACAGTACCCTACGAGCAGTACTTC. The encoded protein is CASSLTGTVPYEQYF.

Comments on this clonotype: Compared with germline, one end of the junction differs, possibly owing to a read error. This chain joins TRBV13 and TRBJ2-7; 8 bases are shared with TRBD2. The CDR3 sequence is 15 residues long. CDR1 and CDR2 (germline): PRHDT, FYEKMQ (reference sequence). The DNA for the CDR3 is TGCGCCAGCAGCTTGGGAGGGACTAGAGGCGACGAGCAGTACTTC. This codes for CASSLGGTRGDEQYF.

In this sample, this clonotype turned up a few times. This rearrangement joins TRBV5-6 to TRBJ2-7; possible D gene TRBD1, 7 bases. Trimming took 4 bases from V and 3 from J, leaving 17 bases between them. Germline V gene data show CDR1 as SGHDT and CDR2 as YYEEEE. The CDR3 loop spans 15 amino acids. In DNA, the CDR3 is TGTGCCAGCAGCCCGGGCGGGACAGTTCTCTACGAGCAGTACTTC. It codes for CASSPGGTVLYEQYF. The entire variable domain, with the rest obtained from reference TRBV5-6 and TRBJ2-7, is as follows: DAGVTQSPTHLIKTRGQQVTLRCSPKSGHDTVSWYQQALGQGPQFIFQYYEEEERQRGNFPDRFSGHQFPNYSSELNVNALLLGDSALYLCASSPGGTVLYEQYFGPGTRLTVT.

V usage is TRBV20-1 and J usage is TRBJ1-1, with D tentatively TRBD1 (5 bases). Trimming stripped 6 bases from V and 3 bases from J, with 17 bases between. CDR3 length: 14 amino acids. The germline gives CDR1 DFQATT, CDR2 SNEGSKA (reference sequence). DNA of the CDR3: TGCAGTGCCCGGACACCCCAAGGGGACACTGAAGCTTTCTTT. It codes for CSARTPQGDTEAFF.

This clonotype was counted only a few times. This chain joins TRBV12-3 or TRBV12-4 and TRBJ2-7, with a possible D match to TRBD2 (7 bases). The CDR3 covers 14 residues. Trimming pared 3 bases from V and 7 bases from J, leaving 16 bases between. The CDR3 loop reads CASSFGGPAGEQYF. As DNA, the CDR3 is TGTGCCAGCAGTTTCGGGGGGCCCGCTGGGGAGCAGTACTTC.

The chain is built from TRBV19 and TRBJ1-5; no firm D call. The germline V and J ends were trimmed by 0 bases and 4 bases, with 10 bases remaining between them. The CDR3 sequence is 15 residues long. Germline V lookup: CDR1 LNHDA, CDR2 SQIVND (reference sequence). This chain's CDR3 is CASSIDGISNQPQHF. CDR3 bases: TGTGCCAGTAGTATAGATGGGATTTCTAATCAGCCCCAGCATTTT.

The J gene is TRBJ2-5, the V gene TRBV5-6, with TRBD1 matching over 8 bases. The CDR3 is 14 residues long. V lost 5 bases, J lost 5 bases, and 8 bases stayed unmatched. Germline CDR1 SGHDT, CDR2 YYEEEE. The CDR3 protein is CASRRLDRGETQYF. The CDR3 DNA is TGTGCCAGCAGGCGACTCGACAGGGGTGAGACCCAGTACTTC.

With regard to this clonotype: Since a much larger clone is just one base distant, this may be a read error. This chain links TRBV30 with TRBJ1-2; the match to TRBD1 covers 7 bases. The CDR3 consists of 13 residues. With 2 bases clipped from V and 3 bases from J, the junction kept 3 bases outside the gene matches. Germline CDR1 and CDR2: GTSNPN and SVGIG (reference sequence). CDR3 nucleotide sequence: TGTGCCTGGAGTACTGACAGGGACTATGGCTACACCTTC. Translating it yields CAWSTDRDYGYTF.

This clonotype was seen a few times. For the CDR3, the DNA is TGTGCCACCAGCTCCTCCGGGGGACTGGGCAATGAGCAGTTCTTC. It translates to CATSSSGGLGNEQFF. This chain connects TRBV15 to TRBJ2-1, with TRBD2 as a possible D gene (6 bases). V was cut by 5 bases and J by 6 bases, with 17 bases left in between. The CDR3 sequence is 15 residues long. Germline lookup yields CDR1 LNHNV and CDR2 YYDKDF (reference sequence).

This clonotype turned up a few times. CDR3: CASSLRTNTEAFF. The CDR3 coding sequence is TGTGCCAGCAGCTTGAGAACGAACACTGAAGCTTTCTTT. The genes are TRBV5-6 and TRBJ1-1; D uncertain. In germline, CDR1 is SGHDT, CDR2 YYEEEE. V was clipped by 1 base and J by 1 base, with 5 bases between them. The CDR3 extends over 13 amino acids.

The chain uses TRBV6-5 and TRBJ1-2; maybe TRBD1 (5 bases). This CDR3 is built from 11 residues. The germline V and J ends were trimmed by 5 bases and 8 bases, with 9 bases remaining between them. Germline V gene lookup returns CDR1 MNHEY and CDR2 SVGAGI. As DNA, the CDR3 is TGTGCCAGCAGTACACGGGGGGGCTACACCTTC. It specifies CASSTRGGYTF.

Details on this clonotype: This may stem from a read error, because a much larger clone lies one nucleotide away. The DNA is omitted, as the CDR3 cannot be located on it reliably, and the CDR3 follows TCRdb's listing. The chain is built from TRBV29-1 and TRBJ2-7; the table calls TRBD2, which could not be checked here. CDR1 SQVTM and CDR2 ANQGSEA come from the germline V gene. The CDR3 extends over 13 residues, inclusive of both ends. CDR3: CSVLERESHEQYF.

This clonotype is termed medium-sized. The chain is built from TRBV6-5 and TRBJ2-1; tentative D call: TRBD2 (6 bases). CDR3 size: 14 residues. Looked up from germline, CDR1 is MNHEY and CDR2 is SVGAGI. Trimming cost V 0 bases and J 6 bases, with 9 bases left between them. The CDR3 region has the DNA TGTGCCAGCAGTTACTCGTGGACTACCAATGAGCAGTTCTTC. Translating it yields CASSYSWTTNEQFF.

This clonotype counts as medium-sized. Written as DNA, the CDR3 is TGTGCCAGCAGTGATACTAGCGGGAGCTCCGGGGAGCTGTTTTTT. This sequence encodes CASSDTSGSSGELFF. This chain joins TRBV6-1 and TRBJ2-2; TRBD2 matches at 11 bases. Germline CDR1 reads MNHNS; CDR2 reads SASEGT. The CDR3 length is 15 residues. V gave up 3 bases and J gave up 6 bases; unmatched junction bases: 3.

The V call is TRBV20-1, the J call TRBJ2-1, with TRBD2 as a possible D gene (5 bases). Trimming cost V 5 bases and J 3 bases, with 14 bases left between them. This CDR3 has 14 residues. Germline V lookup: CDR1 DFQATT, CDR2 SNEGSKA (reference sequence). This CDR3 is CSAGLGHFYNEQFF. The CDR3 region has the DNA TGCAGTGCTGGACTTGGGCACTTCTACAATGAGCAGTTCTTC.

The chain uses TRBV7-9 and TRBJ2-2, with D perhaps TRBD1 or TRBD2 (5 bases each). Per the germline V gene, CDR1 is SEHNR and CDR2 is FQNEAQ (reference sequence). The V end lost 2 bases, the J end lost 6 bases, and 13 bases lay between the germline ends. CDR3 size: 15 residues. The DNA of the CDR3 is TGTGCCAGCAGCTTACGAGGGGAAAGGGCCGGGGAGCTGTTTTTT. It codes for CASSLRGERAGELFF.

This clonotype has more than one count but fewer than ten. The V call is TRBV7-2, the J call TRBJ1-4, with D possibly being TRBD1 (5 bases). Germline CDR1 reads SGHTA; CDR2 reads FQGNSA. Trimming shortened V by 6 bases and J by 4 bases, and 12 bases separated the two germline ends. This CDR3 is built from 14 residues. CDR3 in amino acids: CASRAGTYNEKLFF. In DNA form, the CDR3 reads TGTGCCAGCAGGGCCGGGACGTATAATGAAAAACTGTTTTTT.

By share of the sample, this clonotype is medium-sized (0.01 to 0.1%). This chain links TRBV6-5 with TRBJ2-1, with 9 nucleotides matching TRBD2. This CDR3 is built from 15 residues. J was trimmed by 3 bases and V by 0 bases; bases with no gene match: 0. Germline V gene sequence: CDR1 MNHEY, CDR2 SVGAGI. CDR3 in DNA: TGTGCCAGCAGTTACTCTAGCGGGAGCTACAATGAGCAGTTCTTC. Encoded protein: CASSYSSGSYNEQFF.

This clonotype is labeled medium-sized (0.01 to 0.1%). The CDR3 sequence is CASSGAISGANVLTF. As DNA, the CDR3 is TGTGCCAGTAGCGGGGCAATATCTGGGGCCAACGTCCTGACTTTC. The chain is built from TRBV19 and TRBJ2-6; D may match TRBD1 or TRBD2 (5 bases each). Trimming pared 6 bases from V and 1 base from J, leaving 10 bases between. Germline CDR1 reads LNHDA; CDR2 reads SQIVND (reference sequence). This CDR3 has 15 residues.

V usage is TRBV29-1 and J usage is TRBJ2-7, with no clear D. Looked up from germline, CDR1 is SQVTM and CDR2 is ANQGSEA. The CDR3 is made up of 12 amino acids. The V and J ends lost 6 bases and 4 bases respectively, with 13 bases between them. The CDR3 is CSVITDYYEQYF. In nucleotides, the CDR3 is TGCAGCGTAATAACGGATTATTACGAGCAGTACTTC.

This clonotype was counted between two and nine times. V usage is TRBV27 and J usage is TRBJ2-1; TRBD2 might be the D (6 bases). Germline V gives CDR1 MNHEY, CDR2 SMNVEV (reference sequence). CDR3 size: 17 residues. Trimming cost V 1 base and J 5 bases, with 18 bases left between them. In DNA, the CDR3 is TGTGCCAGCAGTTTATTCTCGGGAAATAGCGGAGACAATGAGCAGTTCTTC. Residues: CASSLFSGNSGDNEQFF.

This clonotype appeared a few times. This chain links TRBV29-1 with TRBJ1-5; D unclear. Germline V gene sequence: CDR1 SQVTM, CDR2 ANQGSEA. The length of the CDR3 is 13 residues. V was cut by 4 bases and J by 3 bases, with 10 bases left in between. The CDR3 coding sequence is TGCAGCGTTGCGGACGGAAACAATCAGCCCCAGCATTTT. This encodes CSVADGNNQPQHF.

The sample holds a few counts of this clonotype. The chain uses TRBV6-5 and TRBJ1-2; D perhaps matches TRBD1 (6 bases). Germline V gene data show CDR1 as MNHEY and CDR2 as SVGAGI. Trimming pared 6 bases from V and 3 bases from J, leaving 23 bases between. The CDR3 runs 17 residues. The CDR3 sequence: CASSKYREESLDYGYTF. The DNA for the CDR3 is TGTGCCAGCAGCAAATACAGGGAGGAATCCTTAGACTATGGCTACACCTTC.

The table lists this clonotype with a few counts. This rearrangement joins TRBV12-3 or TRBV12-4 to TRBJ2-2; D is undetermined. Trimming cost V 2 bases and J 5 bases, with 12 bases left between them. The CDR3 has 15 residues. For the CDR3, the DNA is TGTGCCAGCAGTTTATGGAAGGAAACGACCGGGGAGCTGTTTTTT. Protein product: CASSLWKETTGELFF.

Worth noting for this clonotype: A much larger clone lies a single base off, so this may be a read error. The chain uses TRBV6-1 and TRBJ2-1; TRBD2 might be the D (6 bases). The V gene's germline CDR1 is MNHNS and CDR2 SASEGT. V gave up 6 bases and J gave up 0 bases, with 12 bases separating them. CDR3 length equals 15 residues. This CDR3 reads CASRSGLSSYNEQFF. The CDR3 DNA sequence: TGTGCCAGCAGGTCGGGACTGAGCTCCTACAATGAGCAGTTCTTC.